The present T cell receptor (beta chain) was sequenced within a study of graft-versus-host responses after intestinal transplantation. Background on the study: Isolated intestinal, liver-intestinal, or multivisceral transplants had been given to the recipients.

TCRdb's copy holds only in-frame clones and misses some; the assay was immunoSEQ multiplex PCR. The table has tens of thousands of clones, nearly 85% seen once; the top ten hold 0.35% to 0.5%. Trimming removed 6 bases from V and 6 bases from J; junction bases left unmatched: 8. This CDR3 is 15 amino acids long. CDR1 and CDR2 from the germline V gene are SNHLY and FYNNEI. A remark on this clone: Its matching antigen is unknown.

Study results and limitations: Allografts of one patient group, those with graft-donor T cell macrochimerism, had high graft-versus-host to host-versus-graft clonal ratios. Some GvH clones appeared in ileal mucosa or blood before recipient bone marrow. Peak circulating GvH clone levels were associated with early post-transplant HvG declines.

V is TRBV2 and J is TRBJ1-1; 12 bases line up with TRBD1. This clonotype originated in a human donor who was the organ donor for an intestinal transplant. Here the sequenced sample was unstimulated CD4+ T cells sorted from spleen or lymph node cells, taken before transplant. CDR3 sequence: CASRGQGAQVAEAFF. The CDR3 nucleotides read TGTGCCAGCAGGGGACAGGGGGCGCAGGTCGCTGAAGCTTTCTTT.